Listed below are T cell receptor beta chains from one sample, sequenced in a study of molecular identifiers for immune sequencing clone quantification. A single record per CDR3 protein comes from TCRdb applying MiXCR to the PCR reads. This table has tens of thousands of distinct CDR3 sequences, approximately 22% appearing once. Input material: naive CD8+ T cells from blood, with Jurkat cell RNA spiked in. These receptors originate from a human donor in good health. Some libraries in this study had Jurkat cell RNA spiked in. Each CDR3 is given with its conserved first and last residue. The D gene is left open where the match is weak.

D: -
V: TRBV4-2
length: 15
J: TRBJ2-6
CDR3: CASSQDGGGDNVLTF

D: -
V: TRBV6-5
length: 18
J: TRBJ2-3
CDR3: CASSYSIRGELTTDTQYF

D: -
V: TRBV27
length: 14
J: TRBJ2-3
CDR3: CASSEAGGVDPQYF

D: TRBD2
V: TRBV6-5
length: 17
J: TRBJ2-3
CDR3: CASSYSWGGLGTDTQYF

D: -
V: TRBV29-1
length: 19
J: TRBJ1-2
CDR3: CSVEPQKGSETSEFYGYTF

D: TRBD1
V: TRBV7-2
length: 14
J: TRBJ2-5
CDR3: CASSLPTGLETQYF

D: -
V: TRBV4-3
length: 15
J: TRBJ1-2
CDR3: CASSQDRALGYGYTF

D: -
V: TRBV7-6
length: 11
J: TRBJ2-1
CDR3: CASSLVGEQFF

D: -
V: TRBV20-1
length: 11
J: TRBJ2-7
CDR3: CSASPVNEQYF

D: -
V: TRBV27
length: 19
J: TRBJ1-5
CDR3: CASSLYGTNYGLSNQPQHF

D: TRBD1
V: TRBV10-3
length: 15
J: TRBJ2-3
CDR3: CATGPGQGVSDTQYF

D: -
V: TRBV6-5
length: 13
J: TRBJ2-3
CDR3: CASSYAGTDTQYF

D: -
V: TRBV6-2/TRBV6-3
length: 14
J: TRBJ1-5
CDR3: CASSYTDSNQPQHF

D: TRBD2
V: TRBV30
length: 13
J: TRBJ2-1
CDR3: CAWSGGGAGEQFF

D: TRBD2
V: TRBV9
length: 16
J: TRBJ2-3
CDR3: CASSDPGTSSLDTQYF

D: TRBD1
V: TRBV11-2
length: 15
J: TRBJ1-5
CDR3: CASSEGQVNNQPQHF

D: TRBD1
V: TRBV9
length: 18
J: TRBJ1-1
CDR3: CASSVATGQGTAPTEAFF

D: -
V: TRBV5-6
length: 15
J: TRBJ1-5
CDR3: CASSEGGIGNQPQHF

D: TRBD2
V: TRBV12-3/TRBV12-4
length: 16
J: TRBJ2-3
CDR3: CASSGRTSGSTDTQYF

D: TRBD1
V: TRBV12-3/TRBV12-4
length: 15
J: TRBJ2-5
CDR3: CASSPWDRVIKPQYF

D: -
V: TRBV27
length: 15
J: TRBJ2-1
CDR3: CASSLTLVGGNEQFF

D: TRBD1
V: TRBV5-1
length: 14
J: TRBJ1-1
CDR3: CASSFGQGDTEAFF

D: -
V: TRBV7-6
length: 16
J: TRBJ2-6
CDR3: CASSLDRSSGANVLTF

D: -
V: TRBV19
length: 15
J: TRBJ2-3
CDR3: CASSIEGDPADTQYF

D: -
V: TRBV7-6
length: 14
J: TRBJ2-3
CDR3: CASSLSLNADTQYF

D: -
V: TRBV7-9
length: 13
J: TRBJ2-3
CDR3: CASSLALVNTQYF

D: -
V: TRBV4-3
length: 15
J: TRBJ2-2
CDR3: CASSQDVGSTGELFF

D: TRBD1
V: TRBV7-9
length: 16
J: TRBJ2-3
CDR3: CASSPGDSKFTDTQYF

D: TRBD2
V: TRBV13
length: 15
J: TRBJ2-5
CDR3: CASSTTSGTPETQYF

D: -
V: TRBV21-1
length: 17
J: TRBJ2-3
CDR3: CASSKIGTGGLADTQYF

D: -
V: TRBV30
length: 12
J: TRBJ2-1
CDR3: CAWSVNYNEQFF

D: -
V: TRBV28
length: 14
J: TRBJ2-7
CDR3: CASSTQTATYEQYF

D: -
V: TRBV6-2/TRBV6-3
length: 16
J: TRBJ1-2
CDR3: CASSYSTERYLYGYTF

D: -
V: TRBV7-6
length: 15
J: TRBJ2-3
CDR3: CASSWYDREGDTQYF

D: -
V: TRBV4-1
length: 16
J: TRBJ2-7
CDR3: CASSLASGDYFDEQYF

D: -
V: TRBV7-2
length: 15
J: TRBJ2-5
CDR3: CASSLDGRWEETQYF

D: TRBD1
V: TRBV7-2
length: 15
J: TRBJ1-3
CDR3: CASSLGDRGGNTIYF

D: -
V: TRBV11-2
length: 15
J: TRBJ2-7
CDR3: CASSLRGGPSYEQYF

D: -
V: TRBV6-4
length: 14
J: TRBJ2-3
CDR3: CASSDSVSTDTQYF

D: -
V: TRBV4-3
length: 16
J: TRBJ2-5
CDR3: CASSQDRYLGLETQYF

D: TRBD1
V: TRBV14
length: 14
J: TRBJ2-7
CDR3: CASSHGTGVYEQYF

D: -
V: TRBV13
length: 17
J: TRBJ2-5
CDR3: CASSLESGGGLGETQYF

D: TRBD2
V: TRBV20-1
length: 16
J: TRBJ2-7
CDR3: CSARVLTSGREYEQYF

D: -
V: TRBV27
length: 15
J: TRBJ2-1
CDR3: CASSRGPRGYNEQFF

D: -
V: TRBV29-1
length: 11
J: TRBJ1-1
CDR3: CSPQDDTEAFF

D: TRBD2
V: TRBV20-1
length: 18
J: TRBJ2-3
CDR3: CSARDPLAGGPSTDTQYF

D: -
V: TRBV2
length: 10
J: TRBJ2-7
CDR3: CASGTYEQYF

D: -
V: TRBV6-1
length: 17
J: TRBJ2-1
CDR3: CASSEAVPTSSKNEQFF

D: TRBD2
V: TRBV6-5
length: 15
J: TRBJ2-1
CDR3: CASRVLAGGQDEQFF

D: -
V: TRBV7-9
length: 14
J: TRBJ2-5
CDR3: CASSSPEDRETQYF

D: -
V: TRBV2
length: 13
J: TRBJ2-7
CDR3: CASKQQGIGEQCF

D: TRBD2
V: TRBV7-3
length: 15
J: TRBJ2-1
CDR3: CASSLAGVAYNEQFF

D: TRBD2
V: TRBV19
length: 15
J: TRBJ2-1
CDR3: CASRTGTRGYNEQFF

D: -
V: TRBV5-4
length: 13
J: TRBJ2-4
CDR3: CASSDGTENIQYF

D: -
V: TRBV29-1
length: 12
J: TRBJ2-1
CDR3: CSVEENGNEQFF

D: -
V: TRBV28
length: 14
J: TRBJ2-7
CDR3: CASSVGQYSYEQYF

D: -
V: TRBV7-6
length: 16
J: TRBJ2-5
CDR3: CASSPLVGVGQETQYF

D: -
V: TRBV15
length: 17
J: TRBJ2-5
CDR3: CATSREGSTGFQETQYF

D: TRBD1
V: TRBV19
length: 15
J: TRBJ2-1
CDR3: CASSPPSGTVNEQFF